A selection of T cell receptor beta chains follows, all from one sample in a study of persistence of HIV-infected CD4 T cells. Assay used: immunoSEQ multiplex PCR; TCRdb lists only in-frame clones, some missing. The profile shows approximately 35,000 clones, 80% to 85% of them singletons. Which antigens these TCRs recognize remains unknown. This material consisted of cultured CD4+ T cells from PBMCs, taken from a patient who received antiretroviral therapy. The receptors shown here come from an adult with HIV. The donor label of this sample is uncertain. Both conserved end residues are part of each CDR3. The D gene is left open where the match is weak. Where a row states a size, it is once, few, many or the class of an expanded clone; other rows omit it.

cdr3_length	d_call	v_call	clone_size	cdr3_aa
21	TRBD2	TRBV15	NA	CATSRVGLAGGPPLYTGELFF
14	NA	TRBV28	NA	CASRAPGERLKAFF
14	TRBD1	TRBV15	NA	CATSKRTGYSPLHF
16	TRBD1	TRBV5-1	NA	CASSPQGAINTGELFF
16	NA	TRBV9	NA	CASSVEGGNPNYGYTF
13	TRBD1	TRBV3-1/TRBV3-2	NA	CASSRQGATEAFF
13	NA	TRBV7-8	once	CASSLGRNEKLFF
15	TRBD1	TRBV27	NA	CASSFRQGGNSPLHF
15	TRBD2	TRBV2	few	CASSETSGGTGELFF
14	NA	TRBV19	once	CASSTGMDNSPLHF
14	NA	TRBV6-5	NA	CASRAYGTNQPQHF
18	TRBD2	TRBV9	NA	CASSRPWGTSGGYNEQFF
13	NA	TRBV12-3/TRBV12-4	NA	CASSRGLAYEQYF
16	TRBD1	TRBV19	NA	CASSIVGQGKNTEAFF
15	TRBD1	TRBV19	NA	CASRDRGRGNSPLHF
17	TRBD1	TRBV7-9	NA	CASSPGQGDVIREKLFF